What follows describes a single T cell receptor beta chain. Its antigen is unidentified. This specimen comes from a study of immune characteristics of hereditary and idiopathic chronic pancreatitis. Produced via immunoSEQ multiplex PCR; TCRdb's table is partial and in-frame only. The table shows fewer than 10,000 clones, with around 75% occurring only once. The germline V gene encodes CDR1 SGDLS and CDR2 YYNGEE. V gave up 0 bases and J gave up 4 bases; unmatched junction bases: 3. This CDR3 is 16 amino acids long. Chronic pancreatitis tissue was collected during total pancreatectomy with islet autotransplantation. General observations from the study: Versus controls, both chronic pancreatitis groups showed increased diversity and reduced clonality. Higher disease severity scores went with more productive TCR rearrangements. Vbeta-Jbeta usage, including TRBV10, TRBV19, TRBV23 and TRBV5, differed by pancreatitis type. This study excluded chronic pancreatitis caused by alcohol use.

What was sequenced was pancreas tissue with idiopathic chronic pancreatitis. The chain combines TRBV9 with TRBJ2-2; TRBD2 matches at 10 bases. The TCR was taken from a human donor with chronic pancreatitis. The CDR3 reads CASSVVSSGGTGELFF. CDR3 sequence (DNA): TGTGCCAGCAGCGTAGTGTCTAGCGGGGGCACCGGGGAGCTGTTTTTT.